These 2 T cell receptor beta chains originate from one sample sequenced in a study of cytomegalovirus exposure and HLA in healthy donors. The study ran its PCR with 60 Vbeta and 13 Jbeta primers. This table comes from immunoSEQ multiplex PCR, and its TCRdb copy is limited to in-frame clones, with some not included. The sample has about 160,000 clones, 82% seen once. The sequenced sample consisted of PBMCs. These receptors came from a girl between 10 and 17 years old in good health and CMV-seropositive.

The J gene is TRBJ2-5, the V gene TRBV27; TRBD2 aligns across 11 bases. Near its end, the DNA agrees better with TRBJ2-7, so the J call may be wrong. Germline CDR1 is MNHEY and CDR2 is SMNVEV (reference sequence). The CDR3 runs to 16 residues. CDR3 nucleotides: TGTGCCAGCACCCCACTGACTAGCGGGAACGTCTACGAGCAGTACTTC. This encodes CASTPLTSGNVYEQYF.

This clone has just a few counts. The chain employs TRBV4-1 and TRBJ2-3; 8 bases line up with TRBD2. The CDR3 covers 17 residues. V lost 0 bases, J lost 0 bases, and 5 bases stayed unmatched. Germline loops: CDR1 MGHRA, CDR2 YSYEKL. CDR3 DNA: TGCGCCAGCAGCCAAGATTCGGCTAGCGGGAGCACAGATACGCAGTATTTT. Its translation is CASSQDSASGSTDTQYF.